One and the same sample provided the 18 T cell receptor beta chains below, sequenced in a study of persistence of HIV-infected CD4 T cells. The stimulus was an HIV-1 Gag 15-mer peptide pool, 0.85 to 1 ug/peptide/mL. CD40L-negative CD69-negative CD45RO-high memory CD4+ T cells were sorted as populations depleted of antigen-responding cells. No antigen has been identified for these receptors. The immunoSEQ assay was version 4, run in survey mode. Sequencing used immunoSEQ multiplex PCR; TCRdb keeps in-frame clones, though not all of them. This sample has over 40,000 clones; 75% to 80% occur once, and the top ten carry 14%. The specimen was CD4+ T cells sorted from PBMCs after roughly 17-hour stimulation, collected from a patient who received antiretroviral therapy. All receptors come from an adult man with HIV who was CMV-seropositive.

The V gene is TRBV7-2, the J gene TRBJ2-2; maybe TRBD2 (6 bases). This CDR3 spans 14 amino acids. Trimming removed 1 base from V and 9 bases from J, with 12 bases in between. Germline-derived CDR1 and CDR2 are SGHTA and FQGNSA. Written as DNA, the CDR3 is TGTGCCAGCAGCTTAGATCCGGGGGTCAGGGAGCTGTTTTTT. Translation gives CASSLDPGVRELFF.

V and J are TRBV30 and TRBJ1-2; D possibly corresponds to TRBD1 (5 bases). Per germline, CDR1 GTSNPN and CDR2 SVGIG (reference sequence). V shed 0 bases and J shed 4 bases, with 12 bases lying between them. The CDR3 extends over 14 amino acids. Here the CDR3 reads CAWSVQDYLYGYTF. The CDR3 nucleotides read TGTGCCTGGAGTGTACAGGACTACCTCTATGGCTACACCTTC.

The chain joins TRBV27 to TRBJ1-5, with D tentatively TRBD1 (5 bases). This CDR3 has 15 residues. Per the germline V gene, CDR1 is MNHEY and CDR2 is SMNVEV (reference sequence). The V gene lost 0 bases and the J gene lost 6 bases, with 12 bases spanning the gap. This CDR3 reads CASSLSGGGSQPQHF. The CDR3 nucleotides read TGTGCCAGCAGTTTATCCGGCGGGGGGAGTCAGCCCCAGCATTTT.

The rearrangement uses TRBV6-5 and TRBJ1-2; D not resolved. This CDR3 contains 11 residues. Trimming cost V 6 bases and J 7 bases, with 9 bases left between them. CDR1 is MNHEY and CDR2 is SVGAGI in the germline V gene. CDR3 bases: TGTGCCAGCAGAACGAAAATTGGCTACACCTTC. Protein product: CASRTKIGYTF.

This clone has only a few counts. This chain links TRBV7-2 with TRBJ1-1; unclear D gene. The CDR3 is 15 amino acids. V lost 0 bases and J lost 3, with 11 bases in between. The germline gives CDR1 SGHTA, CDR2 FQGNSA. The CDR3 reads CASSLAMSGDTEAFF. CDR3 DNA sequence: TGTGCCAGCAGCTTAGCGATGAGCGGGGACACTGAAGCTTTCTTT.

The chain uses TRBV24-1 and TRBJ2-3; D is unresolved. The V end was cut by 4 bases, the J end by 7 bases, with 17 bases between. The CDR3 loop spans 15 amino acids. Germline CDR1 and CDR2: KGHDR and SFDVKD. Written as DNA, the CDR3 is TGTGCCACCAGTGACAATGGACGGCCCCCTTATACGCAGTATTTT. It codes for CATSDNGRPPYTQYF.

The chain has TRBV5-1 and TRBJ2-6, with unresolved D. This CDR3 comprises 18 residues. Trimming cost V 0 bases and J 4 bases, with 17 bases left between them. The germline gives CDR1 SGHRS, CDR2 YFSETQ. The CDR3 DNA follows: TGCGCCAGCAGCTTGGACAGCCTTGGAAGTTTGGGGGCCAACGTCCTGACTTTC. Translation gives CASSLDSLGSLGANVLTF.

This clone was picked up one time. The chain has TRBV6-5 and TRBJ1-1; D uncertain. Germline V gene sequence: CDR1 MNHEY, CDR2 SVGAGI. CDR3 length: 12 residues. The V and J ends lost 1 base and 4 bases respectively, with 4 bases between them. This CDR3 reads CASSYFVTEAFF. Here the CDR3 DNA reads TGTGCCAGCAGTTACTTCGTCACTGAAGCTTTCTTT.

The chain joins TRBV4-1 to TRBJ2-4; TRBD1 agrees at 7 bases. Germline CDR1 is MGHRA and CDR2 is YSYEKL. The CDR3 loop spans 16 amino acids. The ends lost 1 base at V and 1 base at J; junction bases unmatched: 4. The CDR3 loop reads CASSQGETGAKNIQYF. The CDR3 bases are TGCGCCAGCAGCCAAGGAGAGACAGGGGCCAAAAACATTCAGTACTTC.

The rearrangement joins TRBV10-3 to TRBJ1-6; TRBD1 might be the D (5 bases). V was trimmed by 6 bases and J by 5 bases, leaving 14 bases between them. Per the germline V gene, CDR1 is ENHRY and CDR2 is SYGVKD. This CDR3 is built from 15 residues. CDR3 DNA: TGTGCCATCAGGATAGACAGTGCAGATAATTCACCCCTCCACTTT. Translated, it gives CAIRIDSADNSPLHF.

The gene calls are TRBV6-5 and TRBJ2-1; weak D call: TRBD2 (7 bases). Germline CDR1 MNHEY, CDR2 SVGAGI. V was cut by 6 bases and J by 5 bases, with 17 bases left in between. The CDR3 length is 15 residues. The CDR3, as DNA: TGTGCCAGCAGGCCTCGGGCGGGGGCAGACAATGAGCAGTTCTTC. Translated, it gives CASRPRAGADNEQFF.

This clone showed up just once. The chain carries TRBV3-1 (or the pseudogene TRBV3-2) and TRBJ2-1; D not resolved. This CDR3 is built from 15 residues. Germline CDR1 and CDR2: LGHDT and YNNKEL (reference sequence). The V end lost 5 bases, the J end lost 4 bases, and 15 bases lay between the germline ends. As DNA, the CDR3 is TGTGCCAGCAGCAGTCCCGGTCAGGTTTACAATGAGCAGTTCTTC. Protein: CASSSPGQVYNEQFF.

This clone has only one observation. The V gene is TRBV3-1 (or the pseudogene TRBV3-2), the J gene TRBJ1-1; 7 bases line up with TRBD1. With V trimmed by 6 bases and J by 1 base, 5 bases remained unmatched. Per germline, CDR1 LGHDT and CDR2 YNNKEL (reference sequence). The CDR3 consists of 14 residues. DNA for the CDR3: TGTGCCAGCAGAGTTCAGGGGGGGAACACTGAAGCTTTCTTT. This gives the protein CASRVQGGNTEAFF.

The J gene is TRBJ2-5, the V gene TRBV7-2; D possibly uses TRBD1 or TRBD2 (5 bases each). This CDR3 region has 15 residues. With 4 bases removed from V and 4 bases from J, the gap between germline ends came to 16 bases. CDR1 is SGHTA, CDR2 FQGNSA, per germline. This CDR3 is CASSSSREWGETQYF. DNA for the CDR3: TGTGCCAGCAGCTCAAGCAGGGAGTGGGGAGAGACCCAGTACTTC.

CDR3 DNA sequence: TGCGCCAGCAGCTTTCCAGGGGGCGAGCAGTACTTC. This codes for CASSFPGGEQYF. The chain links TRBV5-1 to TRBJ2-7; 7 positions match TRBD1. The CDR3 is made up of 12 amino acids. Trimming cost V 2 bases and J 6 bases; bases outside gene matches: 2. Germline V lookup: CDR1 SGHRS, CDR2 YFSETQ.

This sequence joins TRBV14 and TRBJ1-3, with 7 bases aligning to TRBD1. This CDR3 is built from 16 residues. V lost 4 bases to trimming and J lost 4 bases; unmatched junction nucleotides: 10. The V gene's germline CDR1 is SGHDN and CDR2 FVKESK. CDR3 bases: TGTGCCAGCAGCCCCTCCTTGACAGGGAGGGGAAACACCATATATTTT. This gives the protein CASSPSLTGRGNTIYF. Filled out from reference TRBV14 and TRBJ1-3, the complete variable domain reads EAGVTQFPSHSVIEKGQTVTLRCDPISGHDNLYWYRRVMGKEIKFLLHFVKESKQDESGMPNNRFLAERTGGTYSTLKVQPAELEDSGVYFCASSPSLTGRGNTIYFGEGSWLTVV.

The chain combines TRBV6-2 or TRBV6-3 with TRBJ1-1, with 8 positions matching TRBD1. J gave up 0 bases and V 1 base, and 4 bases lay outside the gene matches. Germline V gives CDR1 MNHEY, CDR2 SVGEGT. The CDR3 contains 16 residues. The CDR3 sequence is CASSYFTGGLNTEAFF. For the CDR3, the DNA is TGTGCCAGCAGTTACTTCACAGGGGGTTTGAACACTGAAGCTTTCTTT.

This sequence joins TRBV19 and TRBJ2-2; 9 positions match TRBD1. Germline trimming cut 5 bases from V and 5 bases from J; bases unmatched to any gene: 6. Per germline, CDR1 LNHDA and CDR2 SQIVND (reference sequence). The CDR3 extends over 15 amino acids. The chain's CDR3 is CASSVRDRATGELFF. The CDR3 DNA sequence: TGTGCCAGTAGTGTCCGGGACAGGGCGACCGGGGAGCTGTTTTTT.